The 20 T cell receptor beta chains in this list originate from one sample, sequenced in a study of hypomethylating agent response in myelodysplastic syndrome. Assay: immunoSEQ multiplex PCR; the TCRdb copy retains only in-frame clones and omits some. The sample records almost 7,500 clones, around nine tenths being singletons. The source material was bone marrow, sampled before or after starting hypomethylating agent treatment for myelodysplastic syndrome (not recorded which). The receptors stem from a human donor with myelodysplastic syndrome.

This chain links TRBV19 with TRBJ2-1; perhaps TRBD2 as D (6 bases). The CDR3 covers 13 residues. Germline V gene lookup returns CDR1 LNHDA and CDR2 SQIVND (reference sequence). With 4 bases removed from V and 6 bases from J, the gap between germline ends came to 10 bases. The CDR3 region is CASSTRGGNEQFF. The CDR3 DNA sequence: TGTGCCAGTAGTACGAGGGGAGGCAATGAGCAGTTCTTC.

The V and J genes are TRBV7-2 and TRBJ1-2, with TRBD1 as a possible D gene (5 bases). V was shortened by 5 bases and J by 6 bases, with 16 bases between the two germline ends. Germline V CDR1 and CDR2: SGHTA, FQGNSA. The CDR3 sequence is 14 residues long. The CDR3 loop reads CASSLQGLGDGYTF. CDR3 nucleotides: TGTGCCAGCAGCCTTCAGGGACTTGGCGATGGCTACACCTTC.

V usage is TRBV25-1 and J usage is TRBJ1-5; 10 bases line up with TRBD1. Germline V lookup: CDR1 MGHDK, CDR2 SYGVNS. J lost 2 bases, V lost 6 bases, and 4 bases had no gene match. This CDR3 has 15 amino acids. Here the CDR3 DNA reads TGTGCCAGCAGCGGGACAGGGGAAGGCAATCAGCCCCAGCATTTT. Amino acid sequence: CASSGTGEGNQPQHF.

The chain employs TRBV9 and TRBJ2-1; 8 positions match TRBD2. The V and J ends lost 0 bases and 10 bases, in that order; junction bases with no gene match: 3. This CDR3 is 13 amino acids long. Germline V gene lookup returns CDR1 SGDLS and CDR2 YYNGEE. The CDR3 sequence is CASSVGVAGEQFF. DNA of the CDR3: TGTGCCAGCAGCGTAGGGGTAGCGGGGGAGCAGTTCTTC.

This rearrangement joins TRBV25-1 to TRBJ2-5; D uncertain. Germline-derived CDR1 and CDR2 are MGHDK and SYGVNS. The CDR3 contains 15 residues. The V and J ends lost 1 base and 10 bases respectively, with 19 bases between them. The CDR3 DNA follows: TGTGCCAGCAGTGAATCAGCAGGCGATCTTAGGGACCAGTACTTC. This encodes CASSESAGDLRDQYF.

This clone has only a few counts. CDR3: CASSQSRSESEAFF. The CDR3 DNA follows: TGTGCCAGCAGTCAAAGTAGGTCCGAAAGTGAAGCTTTCTTT. The chain links TRBV6-1 to TRBJ1-1; no firm D call. Germline V gives CDR1 MNHNS, CDR2 SASEGT. Deletions cut 5 bases from V and 7 bases from J, with 17 bases between. The CDR3 runs to 14 residues.

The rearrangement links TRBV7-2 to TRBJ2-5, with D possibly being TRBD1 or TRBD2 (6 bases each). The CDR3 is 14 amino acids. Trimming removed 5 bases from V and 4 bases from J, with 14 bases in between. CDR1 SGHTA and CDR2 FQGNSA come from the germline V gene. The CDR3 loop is CASSPRGDLETQYF. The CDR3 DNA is TGTGCCAGCAGCCCGAGGGGGGACTTAGAGACCCAGTACTTC.

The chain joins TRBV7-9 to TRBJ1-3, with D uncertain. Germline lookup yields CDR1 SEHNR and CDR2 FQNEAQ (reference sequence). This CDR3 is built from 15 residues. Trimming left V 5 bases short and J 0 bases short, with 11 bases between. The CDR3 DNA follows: TGTGCCAGCAGCACCCGGGTGGACTCTGGAAACACCATATATTTT. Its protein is CASSTRVDSGNTIYF.

This CDR3 reads CASSPRDRDGTQYF. DNA of the CDR3: TGTGCCAGCAGCCCCAGGGACAGGGATGGGACCCAGTACTTC. The chain recombines TRBV7-9 with TRBJ2-5; 9 bases match TRBD1. The CDR3 totals 14 residues. The ends lost 5 bases at V and 7 bases at J; junction bases unmatched: 8. Per germline, CDR1 SEHNR and CDR2 FQNEAQ (reference sequence).

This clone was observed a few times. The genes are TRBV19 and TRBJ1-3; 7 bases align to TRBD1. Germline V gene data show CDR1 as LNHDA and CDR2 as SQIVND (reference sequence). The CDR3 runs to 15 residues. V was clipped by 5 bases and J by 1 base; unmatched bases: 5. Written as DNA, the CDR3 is TGTGCCAGTAGTTCACAGGGGTTGTCTGGAAACACCATATATTTT. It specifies CASSSQGLSGNTIYF.

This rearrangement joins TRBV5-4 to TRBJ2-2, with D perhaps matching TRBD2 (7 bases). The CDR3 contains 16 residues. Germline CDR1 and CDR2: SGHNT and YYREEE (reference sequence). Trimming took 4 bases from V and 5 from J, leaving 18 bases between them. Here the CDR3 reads CASSPEGGPPTGELFF. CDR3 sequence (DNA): TGTGCCAGCAGCCCTGAGGGGGGGCCACCTACCGGGGAGCTGTTTTTT.

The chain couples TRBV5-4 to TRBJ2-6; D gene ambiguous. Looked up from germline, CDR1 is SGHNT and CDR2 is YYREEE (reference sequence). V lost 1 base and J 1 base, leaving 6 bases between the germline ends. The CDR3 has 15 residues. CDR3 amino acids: CASSLIHSGANVLTF. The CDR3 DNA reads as TGTGCCAGCAGCTTGATACATTCTGGGGCCAACGTCCTGACTTTC.

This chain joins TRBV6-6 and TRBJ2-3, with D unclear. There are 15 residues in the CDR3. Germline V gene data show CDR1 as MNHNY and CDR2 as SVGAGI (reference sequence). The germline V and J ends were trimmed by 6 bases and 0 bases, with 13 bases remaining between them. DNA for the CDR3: TGTGCCAGCAGCCGCGACGGTACTAGCACAGATACGCAGTATTTT. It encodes CASSRDGTSTDTQYF.

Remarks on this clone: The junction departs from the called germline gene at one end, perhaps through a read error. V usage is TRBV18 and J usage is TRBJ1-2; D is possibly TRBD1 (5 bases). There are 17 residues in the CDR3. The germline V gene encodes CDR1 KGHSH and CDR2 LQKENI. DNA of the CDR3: TGTGCCAGCTTACCAACCCAGACAGACCTATCTAACTATGGCTACACCTTC. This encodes CASLPTQTDLSNYGYTF. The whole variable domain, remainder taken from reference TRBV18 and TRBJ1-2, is NAGVMQNPRHLVRRRGQEARLRCSPMKGHSHVYWYRQLPEEGLKFMVYLQKENIIDESGMPKERFSAEFPKEGPSILRIQQVVRGDSAAYFCASLPTQTDLSNYGYTFGSGTRLTVV.

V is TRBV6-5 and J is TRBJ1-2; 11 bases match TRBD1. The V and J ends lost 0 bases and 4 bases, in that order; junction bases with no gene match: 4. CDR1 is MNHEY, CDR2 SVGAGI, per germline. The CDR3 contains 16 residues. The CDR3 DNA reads TGTGCCAGCAGTTACTCCAGGACAGGGGGCGGCTATGGCTACACCTTC. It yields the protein CASSYSRTGGGYGYTF.

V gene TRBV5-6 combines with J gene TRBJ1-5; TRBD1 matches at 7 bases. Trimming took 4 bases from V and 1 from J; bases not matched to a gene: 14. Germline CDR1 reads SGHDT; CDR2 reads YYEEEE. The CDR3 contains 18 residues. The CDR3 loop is CASSDGGRGIASNQPQHF. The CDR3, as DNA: TGTGCCAGCAGCGACGGCGGCAGGGGGATAGCGAGCAATCAGCCCCAGCATTTT.

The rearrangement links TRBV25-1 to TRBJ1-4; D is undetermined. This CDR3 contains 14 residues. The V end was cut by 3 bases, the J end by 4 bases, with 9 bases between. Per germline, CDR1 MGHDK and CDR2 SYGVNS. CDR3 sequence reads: CASSDLGSNEKLFF. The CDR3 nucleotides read TGTGCCAGCAGTGATCTAGGCAGTAATGAAAAACTGTTTTTT.

CDR3 amino acids: CAWSVHGAINGPQHF. DNA of the CDR3: TGTGCCTGGAGTGTACACGGGGCAATCAATGGGCCCCAGCATTTT. The chain combines TRBV30 with TRBJ1-5; D is possibly TRBD1 (5 bases). Trimming took off 0 bases at V and 9 bases at J, with 18 bases between the two ends. Per germline, CDR1 GTSNPN and CDR2 SVGIG (reference sequence). The CDR3 is made up of 15 amino acids.

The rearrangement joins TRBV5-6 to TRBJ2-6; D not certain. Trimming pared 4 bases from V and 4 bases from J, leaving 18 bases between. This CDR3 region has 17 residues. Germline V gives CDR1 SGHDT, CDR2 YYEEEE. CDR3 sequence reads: CASSPQIRSSGANVLTF. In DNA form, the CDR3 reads TGTGCCAGCAGCCCGCAAATTCGGTCTTCCGGGGCCAACGTCCTGACTTTC.

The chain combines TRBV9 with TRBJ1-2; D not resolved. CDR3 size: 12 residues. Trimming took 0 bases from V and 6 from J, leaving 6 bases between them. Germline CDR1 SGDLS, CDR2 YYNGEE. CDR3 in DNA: TGTGCCAGCAGCGTAGCGGGAGATGGCTACACCTTC. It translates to CASSVAGDGYTF.